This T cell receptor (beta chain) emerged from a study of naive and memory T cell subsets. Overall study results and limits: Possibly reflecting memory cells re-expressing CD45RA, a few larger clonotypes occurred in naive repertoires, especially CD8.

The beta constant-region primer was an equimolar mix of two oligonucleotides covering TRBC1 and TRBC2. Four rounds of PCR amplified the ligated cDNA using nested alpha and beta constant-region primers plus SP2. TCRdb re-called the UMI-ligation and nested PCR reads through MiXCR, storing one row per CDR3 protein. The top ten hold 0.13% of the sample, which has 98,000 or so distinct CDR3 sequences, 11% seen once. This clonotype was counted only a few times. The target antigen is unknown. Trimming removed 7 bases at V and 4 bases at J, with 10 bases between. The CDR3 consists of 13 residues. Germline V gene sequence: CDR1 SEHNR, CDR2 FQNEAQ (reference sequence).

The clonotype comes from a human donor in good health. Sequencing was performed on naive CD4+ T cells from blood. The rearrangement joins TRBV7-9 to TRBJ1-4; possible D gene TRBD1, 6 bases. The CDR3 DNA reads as TGTGCCAGCAATGCAGGGGATAATGAAAAACTGTTTTTT. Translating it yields CASNAGDNEKLFF.